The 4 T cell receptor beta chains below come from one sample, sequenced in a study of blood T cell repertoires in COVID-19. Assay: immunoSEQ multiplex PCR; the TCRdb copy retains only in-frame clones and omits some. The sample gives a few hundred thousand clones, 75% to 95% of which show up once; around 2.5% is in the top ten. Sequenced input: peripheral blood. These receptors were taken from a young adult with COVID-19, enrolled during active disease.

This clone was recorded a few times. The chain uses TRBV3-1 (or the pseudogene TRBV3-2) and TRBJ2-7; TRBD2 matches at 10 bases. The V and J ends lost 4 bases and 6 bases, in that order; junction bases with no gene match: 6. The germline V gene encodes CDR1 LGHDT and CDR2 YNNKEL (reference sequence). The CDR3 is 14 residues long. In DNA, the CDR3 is TGTGCCAGCAGCCTGTCTAGCGGGAGAGGCGAGCAGTACTTC. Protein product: CASSLSSGRGEQYF.

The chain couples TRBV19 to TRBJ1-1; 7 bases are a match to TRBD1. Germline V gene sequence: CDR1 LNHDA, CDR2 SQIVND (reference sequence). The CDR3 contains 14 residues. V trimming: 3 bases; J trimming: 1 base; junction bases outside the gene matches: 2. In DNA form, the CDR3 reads TGTGCCAGTAGTATGGGGGACAGGAACACTGAAGCTTTCTTT. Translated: CASSMGDRNTEAFF.

The CDR3, as DNA: TGTGCCAGTAGTTCTACCGGGACAGGGAGGGAAAAACTGTTTTTT. Translated, it gives CASSSTGTGREKLFF. The chain has TRBV19 and TRBJ1-4; TRBD1 aligns across 9 bases. The CDR3 contains 15 residues. V lost 5 bases to trimming and J lost 8 bases; unmatched junction nucleotides: 9. Germline-derived CDR1 and CDR2 are LNHDA and SQIVND (reference sequence).

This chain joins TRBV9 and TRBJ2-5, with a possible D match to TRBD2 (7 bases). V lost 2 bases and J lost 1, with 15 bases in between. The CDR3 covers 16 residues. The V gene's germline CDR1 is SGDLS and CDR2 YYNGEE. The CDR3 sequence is CASSVRGTGGQETQYF. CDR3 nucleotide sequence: TGTGCCAGCAGCGTGAGGGGGACGGGGGGCCAAGAGACCCAGTACTTC.